This TCR beta chain stems from a study of T cell changes during pregnancy in multiple sclerosis. Sequenced by immunoSEQ multiplex PCR; TCRdb stores in-frame clones only, minus some. The table lists over 60,000 clones, just under 95% of them singletons, with roughly 0.94% in the top ten. Trimming left V 1 base short and J 10 bases short, with 14 bases between. The CDR3 runs 14 residues. Germline values: CDR1 SNHLY, CDR2 FYNNEI. Sequencing used peripheral blood, obtained in the first trimester of pregnancy. The receptor was isolated from a female donor with multiple sclerosis, enrolled in a pregnancy study. This sequence joins TRBV2 and TRBJ1-5; D perhaps matches TRBD1 (5 bases). For the CDR3, the DNA is TGTGCCAGCAGTGAAGTTGGGTTCGGGGGACCCCAGCATTTT. It yields the protein CASSEVGFGGPQHF.